Included here is one T cell receptor beta chain sequence, with context. This clone has just one count. No cognate antigen has been identified for it. No base qualities exist here, and no much larger clone lies one base off it. Using immunoSEQ, frozen genomic DNA was subjected to high-throughput TCRbeta CDR3 sequencing, a process that included PCR amplification, mapping, bias correction and internal controls. The paper's processing steps were these. Productive rearrangements were kept, and unique TCRbeta sequences were defined by CDR3 nucleotide sequence plus V and J gene. For classification of a sequence as donor-reactive, at least 5-fold expansion in CFSE-low cells relative to unstimulated pre-transplant cells and a frequency of at least 0.01% were required. Minimum frequency thresholds were set for each subject based on the unstimulated sample with the lowest template count, ensuring at least 90% detection power. Repertoire turnover was measured by Jensen-Shannon divergence between the top 1000 TCRbeta sequences post- and pre-transplant. Two-sided Fisher's exact tests were used to test for changes in how often donor-reactive sequences were detected. This is the immuneACCESS table as TCRdb keeps it, with only in-frame sequences that have V and J called. A part of the clones is gone; compared with another copy, unresolved V genes explain less than half, and the rest is unexplained. That table gives V, J and clone size, and the DNA gave D and trimming. This sample comprises fewer than 70,000 clones, about two thirds of them detected only once. The top ten hold 15% of the sample.

These data come from a study of T cell clones after liver transplantation (dated by TCRdb to about 2019). In terms of the full investigation: The samples were obtained from ITN030ST, a randomized trial that attempted immunosuppression withdrawal within 2 years after liver transplantation. No induction therapy was given to the subjects, and standard immunosuppression was administered until randomization at 12-24 months post-transplant. Three of the eight recipients were HCV-positive; the others were transplanted for non-autoimmune, non-viral indications. Donor-reactive T cell clones were identified by TCRbeta sequencing after a pre-transplant mixed lymphocyte reaction and then tracked in post-transplant blood. Tolerance was defined as complete immunosuppression withdrawal for at least one year with no rise in liver enzymes beyond twice the upper limit of normal. The studied cohort comprised 8 liver transplant recipients, 3 classified as tolerant and 5 as non-tolerant. Third party-reactive TCRbeta sequences from pre-transplant MLRs were also identified as an antigen-independent comparator for donor-reactive sequences. Blood samples were taken pre-transplant, pre-randomization before withdrawal, and post-randomization after full withdrawal or failed withdrawal.

In light of the paper, this sample's time point label describes: pre-transplant. Unstimulated PBMCs, after thawing, were stained for CD3, CD4 and CD8 and then FACS-sorted into CD3+CD4+ and CD3+CD8+ populations. Each of the 8 studied subjects was randomized to immunosuppression withdrawal. The Qiagen DNeasy Blood and Tissue Kit was used for genomic DNA isolation. Trimmed from V: 3 bases; trimmed from J: 0 bases; junction bases lacking a gene match: 4. Its CDR3 holds 15 amino acids, cysteine through phenylalanine. Only the CDR3 portion is preserved as DNA: 45 bases, with reading frame beginning at the first base. As encoded in the germline V gene (reference sequence), CDR1 is SGHKS while CDR2 is YYEKEE. What the authors observed across the whole study: Donor-reactive sequences decreased more than third party-reactive sequences, which suggests partial antigen-specific deletion that was not related to withdrawal success. Low numbers of available donor cells limited the measurable donor-reactive repertoire in a couple of subjects. Because of small, heterogeneous patient numbers and non-standardized post-transplant time points, the conclusions were only preliminary. When repertoire turnover was accounted for, significantly reduced detection of donor-reactive sequences was found in 7 of 8 subjects for CD4 and in 8 of 8 subjects for CD8. A significant post-transplant decrease in circulating donor-reactive CD4 TCRbeta sequences was observed in 5 of 8 subjects, irrespective of tolerance or HCV status. Because allograft tissue specimens were not available, migration of donor-reactive T cells into the graft, rather than deletion, may have occurred.

Sequencing used CD4+ T cells from blood, obtained before liver transplant. The sequence came from a human donor who received a liver transplant. The chain employs TRBV5-5 and TRBJ2-7; TRBD1 lines up with 9 middle nucleotides. The bases read TGTGCCAGCAGCTCTATACAGGGGGCCTCCTACGAGCAGTACTTC. This gives the protein CASSSIQGASYEQYF.